This T cell receptor beta chain was captured by sequencing in a study of T-cell memory formation after mild COVID-19. Overall study results and limits: Pre-infection memory showed some responding clones, and this suggested that cross-reactive memory joined. What remained unconfirmed was the SARS-CoV-2 specificity of second-wave clones peaking on day 37.

Germline V gene sequence: CDR1 SGHTA, CDR2 FQGNSA. V was pared by 2 bases and J by 7 bases, with 12 bases between. This CDR3 is built from 14 residues. Remarks on this clonotype: What it binds is unknown.

TCRdb fed the 5' RACE reads into MiXCR, producing one record per CDR3 protein. The sample includes hundreds of thousands of distinct CDR3 sequences, 20% to 25% seen only once; the top ten take roughly 23%. The J gene is TRBJ1-5, the V gene TRBV7-2; D is undetermined. The TCR sequence derives from a man between 18 and 29 years old who had mild COVID-19 (a few samples of this study predate the infection). Cell type and time point are not known. The specimen sequenced was PBMCs or a T cell subset sorted from them (not recorded which). The CDR3 sequence is CASSLYSPRQPQHF. CDR3 nucleotide sequence: TGTGCCAGCAGCTTATATTCCCCCAGGCAGCCCCAGCATTTT.